A single sample gave rise to the 8 T cell receptor beta chains below, sequenced in a study of cytomegalovirus exposure and HLA in healthy donors. The primer mix had 60 Vbeta and 13 Jbeta primers. The table came from immunoSEQ multiplex PCR; TCRdb's copy has only in-frame clones and leaves some out. In the table there are fewer than 250,000 clones, around three quarters of which are singletons. Sequenced sample: PBMCs. Every receptor here comes from a woman aged 18-35 years in good health and CMV-seronegative.

This chain links TRBV6-1 with TRBJ1-1; no firm D call. The V and J ends lost 4 bases and 2 bases respectively, with 8 bases between them. From germline, CDR1 is MNHNS and CDR2 SASEGT. CDR3 length: 13 amino acids. The CDR3 reads CASSVKRNTEAFF. CDR3 bases: TGTGCCAGCAGTGTTAAGAGAAACACTGAAGCTTTCTTT.

This chain uses TRBV6-5 with TRBJ2-5; 8 positions agree with TRBD1. Gene TRBJ2-7 matches the end of the DNA better, so the J call may be wrong. The length of the CDR3 is 15 residues. Germline values: CDR1 MNHEY, CDR2 SVGAGI. CDR3 region: CASTERTGPTYEQYF. CDR3 in DNA: TGTGCCAGCACCGAGAGGACAGGGCCCACCTACGAGCAGTACTTC.

CDR3 in amino acids: CASSFDGTGGSYGYTF. The CDR3 nucleotides read TGTGCCAGCAGCTTTGATGGGACAGGGGGCAGCTATGGCTACACCTTC. V is TRBV7-9 and J is TRBJ1-2; 12 bases match TRBD1. The ends lost 3 bases at V and 4 bases at J; junction bases unmatched: 6. Germline CDR1 SEHNR, CDR2 FQNEAQ (reference sequence). The length of the CDR3 is 16 residues.

The V and J genes are TRBV27 and TRBJ2-2; a weak D match, TRBD1 (6 bases). The CDR3 consists of 16 residues. Germline V CDR1 and CDR2: MNHEY, SMNVEV (reference sequence). V was trimmed by 5 bases and J by 2 bases, leaving 15 bases between them. CDR3 DNA sequence: TGTGCCAGCAGTACCTACGCCAGGGGAAACACCGGGGAGCTGTTTTTT. It is translated as CASSTYARGNTGELFF.

This clone was seen once. V usage is TRBV19 and J usage is TRBJ1-1, with no clear D. The CDR3 spans 14 residues. Germline loops: CDR1 LNHDA, CDR2 SQIVND (reference sequence). The V end was cut by 6 bases, the J end by 0 bases, with 11 bases between. The CDR3 region has the DNA TGTGCCAGTAGCCGGGATCGGGTGAACACTGAAGCTTTCTTT. Translated, it gives CASSRDRVNTEAFF.

This sequence joins TRBV7-8 and TRBJ1-6, with D tentatively TRBD1 (6 bases). Germline lookup yields CDR1 SGHVS and CDR2 FQNEAQ. This CDR3 has 14 amino acids. The germline V and J ends were trimmed by 5 bases and 8 bases, with 13 bases remaining between them. Written as DNA, the CDR3 is TGTGCCAGCAGCCATAGGACAGAATATTCACCCCTCCACTTT. As protein: CASSHRTEYSPLHF.

The V call is TRBV28, the J call TRBJ1-2, with 7 nucleotides matching TRBD1. V was pared by 6 bases and J by 4 bases, with 20 bases of the junction left unmatched. Germline V CDR1 and CDR2: MDHEN, SYDVKM. The CDR3 is made up of 18 amino acids. This CDR3 is CASSEPSGTDSRGYGYTF. CDR3 sequence (DNA): TGTGCCAGCAGCGAGCCCTCCGGGACAGATAGTCGAGGCTATGGCTACACCTTC.

This clone was observed once. The chain recombines TRBV28 with TRBJ2-5; the match to TRBD1 covers 7 bases. The CDR3 loop spans 18 amino acids. In germline, CDR1 is MDHEN, CDR2 SYDVKM. With 5 bases clipped from V and 0 bases from J, the junction kept 15 bases outside the gene matches. The CDR3 loop is CASSPQTGSTGDQETQYF. DNA of the CDR3: TGTGCCAGCAGTCCTCAAACAGGGTCAACAGGGGACCAAGAGACCCAGTACTTC.